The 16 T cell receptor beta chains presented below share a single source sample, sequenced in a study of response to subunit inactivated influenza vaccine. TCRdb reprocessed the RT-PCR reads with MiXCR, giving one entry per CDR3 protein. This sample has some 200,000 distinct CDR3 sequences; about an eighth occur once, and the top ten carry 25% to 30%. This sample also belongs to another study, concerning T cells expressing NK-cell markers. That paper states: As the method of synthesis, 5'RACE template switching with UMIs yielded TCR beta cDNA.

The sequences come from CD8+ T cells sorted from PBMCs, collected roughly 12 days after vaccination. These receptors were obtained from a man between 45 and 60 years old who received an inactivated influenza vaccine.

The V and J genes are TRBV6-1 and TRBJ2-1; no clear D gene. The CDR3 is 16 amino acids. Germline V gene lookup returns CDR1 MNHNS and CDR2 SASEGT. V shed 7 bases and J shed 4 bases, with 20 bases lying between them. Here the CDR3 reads CASNITPGRSYNEQFF. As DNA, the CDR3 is TGTGCCAGCAACATTACTCCGGGTCGTTCATACAATGAGCAGTTCTTC.

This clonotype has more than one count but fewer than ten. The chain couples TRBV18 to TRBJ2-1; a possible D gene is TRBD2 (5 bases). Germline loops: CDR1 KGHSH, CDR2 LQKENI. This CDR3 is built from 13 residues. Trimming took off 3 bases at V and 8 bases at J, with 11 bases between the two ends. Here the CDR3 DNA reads TGTGCCAGCTCACCCGCCCCCGGGGATGAGCAGTTCTTC. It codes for CASSPAPGDEQFF. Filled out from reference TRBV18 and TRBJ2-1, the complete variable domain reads NAGVMQNPRHLVRRRGQEARLRCSPMKGHSHVYWYRQLPEEGLKFMVYLQKENIIDESGMPKERFSAEFPKEGPSILRIQQVVRGDSAAYFCASSPAPGDEQFFGPGTRLTVL.

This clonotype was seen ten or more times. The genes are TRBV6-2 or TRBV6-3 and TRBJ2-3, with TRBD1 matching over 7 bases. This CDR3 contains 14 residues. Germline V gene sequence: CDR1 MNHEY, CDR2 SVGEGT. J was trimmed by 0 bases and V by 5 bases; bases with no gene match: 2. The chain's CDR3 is CASSGTASTDTQYF. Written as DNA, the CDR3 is TGTGCCAGCAGTGGGACAGCCAGCACAGATACGCAGTATTTT.

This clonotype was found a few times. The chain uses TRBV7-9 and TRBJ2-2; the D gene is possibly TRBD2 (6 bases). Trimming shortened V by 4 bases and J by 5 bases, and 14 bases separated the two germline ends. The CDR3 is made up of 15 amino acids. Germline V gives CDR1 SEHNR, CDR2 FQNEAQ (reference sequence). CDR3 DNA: TGTGCCAGCAGCTACGGCCCACGGGGGACCGGGGAGCTGTTTTTT. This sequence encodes CASSYGPRGTGELFF.

The CDR3 here is CASSLGDNYGYTF. The CDR3 bases are TGTGCCAGCAGTCTCGGGGATAACTATGGCTACACCTTC. The chain combines TRBV12-3 or TRBV12-4 with TRBJ1-2, with unresolved D. V was trimmed by 5 bases and J by 1 base, leaving 8 bases between them. The CDR3 sequence is 13 residues long.

The CDR3 bases are TGTGCCACCCAGGGACTAGCGGGAGCCCGGAGCTCCTACGAGCAGTACTTC. Its translation is CATQGLAGARSSYEQYF. The rearrangement joins TRBV28 to TRBJ2-7; 14 bases are shared with TRBD2. The CDR3 runs to 17 residues. V trimming: 10 bases; J trimming: 0 bases; junction bases outside the gene matches: 11. From germline, CDR1 is MDHEN and CDR2 SYDVKM.

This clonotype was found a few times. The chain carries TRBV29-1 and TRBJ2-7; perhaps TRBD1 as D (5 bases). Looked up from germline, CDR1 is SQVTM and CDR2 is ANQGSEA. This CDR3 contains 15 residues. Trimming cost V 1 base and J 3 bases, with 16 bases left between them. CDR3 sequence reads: CSVEGGQGFDYEQYF. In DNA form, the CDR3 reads TGCAGCGTTGAAGGGGGCCAGGGATTTGACTACGAGCAGTACTTC.

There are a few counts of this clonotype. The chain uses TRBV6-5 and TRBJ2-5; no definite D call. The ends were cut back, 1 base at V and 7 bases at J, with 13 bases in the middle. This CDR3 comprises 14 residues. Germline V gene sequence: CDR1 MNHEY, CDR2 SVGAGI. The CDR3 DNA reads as TGTGCCAGCAGTTACTACAGTACGTCAGGGACCCAGTACTTC. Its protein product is CASSYYSTSGTQYF.

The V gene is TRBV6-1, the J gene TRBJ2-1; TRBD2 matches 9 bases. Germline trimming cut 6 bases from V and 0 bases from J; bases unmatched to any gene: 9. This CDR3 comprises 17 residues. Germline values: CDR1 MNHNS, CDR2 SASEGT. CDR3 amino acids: CASRMASGKSSYNEQFF. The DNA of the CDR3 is TGTGCCAGCAGAATGGCTAGCGGGAAAAGCTCCTACAATGAGCAGTTCTTC.

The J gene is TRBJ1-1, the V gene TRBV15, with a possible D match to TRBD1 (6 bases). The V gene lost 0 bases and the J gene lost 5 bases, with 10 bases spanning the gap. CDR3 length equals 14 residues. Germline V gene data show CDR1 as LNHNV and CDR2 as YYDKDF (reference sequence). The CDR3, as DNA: TGTGCCACCAGCAGAGAAGGGGGACGGACTGAAGCTTTCTTT. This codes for CATSREGGRTEAFF.

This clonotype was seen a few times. The CDR3 is CSVPSGTEAFF. The CDR3 DNA follows: TGCAGCGTCCCCAGTGGCACTGAAGCTTTCTTT. This rearrangement joins TRBV29-1 to TRBJ1-1; D gene unclear. The CDR3 runs 11 residues. The V gene lost 6 bases and the J gene lost 4 bases, with 9 bases spanning the gap. Looked up from germline, CDR1 is SQVTM and CDR2 is ANQGSEA.

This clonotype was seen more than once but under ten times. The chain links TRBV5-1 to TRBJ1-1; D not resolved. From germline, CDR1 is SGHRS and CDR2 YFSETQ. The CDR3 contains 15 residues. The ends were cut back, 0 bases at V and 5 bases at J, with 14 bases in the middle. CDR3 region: CASSLVTRGGTEAFF. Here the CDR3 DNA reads TGCGCCAGCAGCTTGGTGACCCGGGGAGGGACTGAAGCTTTCTTT.

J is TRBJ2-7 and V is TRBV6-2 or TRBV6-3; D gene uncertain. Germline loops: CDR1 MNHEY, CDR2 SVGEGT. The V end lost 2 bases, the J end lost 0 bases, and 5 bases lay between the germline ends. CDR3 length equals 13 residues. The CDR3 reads CASSYNPSYEQYF. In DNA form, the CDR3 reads TGTGCCAGCAGTTACAACCCCTCCTACGAGCAGTACTTC.

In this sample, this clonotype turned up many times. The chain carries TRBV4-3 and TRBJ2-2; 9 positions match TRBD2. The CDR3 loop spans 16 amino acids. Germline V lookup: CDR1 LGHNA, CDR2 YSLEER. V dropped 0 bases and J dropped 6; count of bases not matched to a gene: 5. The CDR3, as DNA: TGCGCCAGCAGCCAAGATTCGCGGGGGGGTTCCGGGGAGCTGTTTTTT. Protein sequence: CASSQDSRGGSGELFF.

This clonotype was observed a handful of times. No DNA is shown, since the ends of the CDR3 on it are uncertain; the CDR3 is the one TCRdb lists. CDR3 protein: CASSFGPGPAYEQYF. The rearrangement uses TRBV11-2 and TRBJ2-7; TRBD2 is taken as the D call from the table, unchecked against the DNA. In germline, CDR1 is SGHAT, CDR2 FQNNGV. Termini included, the CDR3 measures 15 amino acids.

DNA for the CDR3: TGTGCCAGCAGCTACCTGACAGGGGTGGTGACAGATACGCAGTATTTT. It is translated as CASSYLTGVVTDTQYF. This chain uses TRBV7-8 with TRBJ2-3; 8 bases are shared with TRBD1. CDR3 length: 16 amino acids. The junction had 9 bases not matched to a gene; V was cut back by 4 bases and J by 3 bases. Germline V lookup: CDR1 SGHVS, CDR2 FQNEAQ.